The 30 T cell receptor beta chains below all came from one sample that was sequenced in a study of OX40 agonist ivuxolimab in advanced cancers. Method: immunoSEQ multiplex PCR; TCRdb's copy keeps in-frame clones and lacks some. This sample has some 85,000 clones, with 91% found just once. The starting material was CD4+ or CD8+ T cells sorted from blood, obtained in a trial of the OX40 agonist ivuxolimab. These receptors originate from an adult with an advanced solid tumor such as melanoma, head and neck, liver or kidney cancer.

The J gene is TRBJ2-7, the V gene TRBV5-1; no definite D call. V lost 0 bases and J 3 bases, leaving 13 bases between the germline ends. CDR1 SGHRS and CDR2 YFSETQ come from the germline V gene. The CDR3 runs to 15 residues. Here the CDR3 DNA reads TGCGCCAGCAGCTTGGACATACCCCCCTTCTACGAGCAGTACTTC. Protein sequence: CASSLDIPPFYEQYF.

This sequence joins TRBV5-5 and TRBJ2-1; 10 bases agree with TRBD2. Germline V gene data show CDR1 as SGHKS and CDR2 as YYEKEE (reference sequence). V shed 4 bases, J shed 1 base, and the junction held 2 bases outside the gene matches. CDR3 length equals 15 residues. The CDR3 bases are TGTGCCAGCAGCCGACTAGCGGGTTCCTACAATGAGCAGTTCTTC. Translating gives CASSRLAGSYNEQFF.

This clone has just one count. The chain joins TRBV28 to TRBJ2-7; D not resolved. V lost 2 bases and J lost 4, with 12 bases in between. CDR3 length: 14 amino acids. CDR1 MDHEN and CDR2 SYDVKM come from the germline V gene. This CDR3 is CASSLTSSLYEQYF. CDR3 bases: TGTGCCAGCAGTTTAACGTCATCCCTGTACGAGCAGTACTTC.

The chain carries TRBV14 and TRBJ2-7; TRBD1 agrees at 8 bases. Per germline, CDR1 SGHDN and CDR2 FVKESK. Trimming cost V 7 bases and J 2 bases; bases outside gene matches: 4. This CDR3 has 13 amino acids. The CDR3 is CASNGQGAYEQYF. In nucleotides, the CDR3 is TGTGCCAGCAACGGACAGGGCGCCTACGAGCAGTACTTC.

The chain uses TRBV5-1 and TRBJ2-1; D remains ambiguous. The germline CDR1 and CDR2 sequences are SGHRS and YFSETQ. The CDR3 extends over 14 amino acids. V was pared by 2 bases and J by 8 bases, with 14 bases between. Here the CDR3 reads CASSLSPSSDEQFF. In DNA, the CDR3 is TGCGCCAGCAGCTTAAGCCCCTCCTCTGATGAGCAGTTCTTC.

This clone appeared once. V is TRBV10-3 and J is TRBJ2-7; TRBD2 matches at 9 bases. CDR1 is ENHRY, CDR2 SYGVKD, per germline. Trimming removed 3 bases from V and 0 bases from J; junction bases left unmatched: 6. The CDR3 extends over 16 amino acids. CDR3 nucleotides: TGTGCCATCAGTGACTTACTAGCGGGCAACTCCTACGAGCAGTACTTC. Protein product: CAISDLLAGNSYEQYF.

This clone was seen only once. J is TRBJ2-7 and V is TRBV5-4, with D possibly matching TRBD2 (5 bases). The length of the CDR3 is 14 residues. Between the trimmed V and J ends, which lost 7 bases and 6 bases, there was a span of 20 bases. In germline, CDR1 is SGHNT, CDR2 YYREEE (reference sequence). CDR3 DNA: TGTGCCAGCGCCGGTACGGGGTATGGAGGCGAGCAGTACTTC. This translates into CASAGTGYGGEQYF.

V gene TRBV11-2 combines with J gene TRBJ2-3, with D maybe TRBD1 (6 bases). The CDR3 spans 15 residues. Germline V gives CDR1 SGHAT, CDR2 FQNNGV. V was trimmed by 1 base and J by 2 bases, leaving 10 bases between them. The CDR3 DNA is TGTGCCAGCAGCTTAGGCGACAGGTCCACAGATACGCAGTATTTT. Residues: CASSLGDRSTDTQYF.

The chain combines TRBV6-5 with TRBJ1-1; 7 bases align to TRBD1. CDR1 MNHEY and CDR2 SVGAGI come from the germline V gene. CDR3 length: 15 residues. Trimming removed 6 bases from V and 5 bases from J; junction bases left unmatched: 12. CDR3 region: CASRRPEDRPTEAFF. The CDR3 coding sequence is TGTGCCAGCAGACGTCCCGAGGACAGGCCGACTGAAGCTTTCTTT.

The chain is built from TRBV6-5 and TRBJ1-1, with 7 bases lining up with TRBD1. The CDR3 is made up of 12 amino acids. Trimming cost V 5 bases and J 8 bases; bases outside gene matches: 5. The germline V gene has CDR1 MNHEY and CDR2 SVGAGI. The CDR3 DNA follows: TGTGCCAGCAGTAAACCACAGGGGGAAGCTTTCTTT. Its protein is CASSKPQGEAFF.

CDR3 sequence reads: CASSARGDTQYF. The DNA for the CDR3 is TGTGCCAGCAGTGCTCGGGGTGATACGCAGTATTTT. The rearrangement links TRBV6-1 to TRBJ2-3, with D tentatively TRBD2 (5 bases). CDR3 size: 12 residues. Germline-derived CDR1 and CDR2 are MNHNS and SASEGT. The V end lost 4 bases, the J end lost 6 bases, and 8 bases lay between the germline ends.

This chain links TRBV7-2 with TRBJ2-5, with TRBD2 as a possible D gene (6 bases). The CDR3 loop spans 15 amino acids. Trimming shortened V by 4 bases and J by 5 bases, and 17 bases separated the two germline ends. CDR1 is SGHTA and CDR2 is FQGNSA in the germline V gene. CDR3 in amino acids: CASSSQRVGVETQYF. CDR3 in DNA: TGTGCCAGCAGCTCCCAGCGGGTGGGGGTCGAGACCCAGTACTTC. Combining the CDR3 with reference TRBV7-2 and TRBJ2-5 gives the whole variable domain GAGVSQSPSNKVTEKGKDVELRCDPISGHTALYWYRQSLGQGLEFLIYFQGNSAPDKSGLPSDRFSAERTGGSVSTLTIQRTQQEDSAVYLCASSSQRVGVETQYFGPGTRLLVL.

This sequence joins TRBV4-1 and TRBJ2-7; a possible D gene is TRBD2 (5 bases). Trimming cost V 2 bases and J 4 bases, with 9 bases left between them. Per the germline V gene, CDR1 is MGHRA and CDR2 is YSYEKL. There are 13 residues in the CDR3. The CDR3 sequence: CASSQTRVYEQYF. CDR3 DNA sequence: TGCGCCAGCAGCCAAACGCGGGTGTACGAGCAGTACTTC.

The rearrangement joins TRBV7-2 to TRBJ2-7, with a possible D match to TRBD2 (5 bases). Germline V gene lookup returns CDR1 SGHTA and CDR2 FQGNSA. The CDR3 contains 12 residues. V dropped 3 bases and J dropped 7 bases, with 10 bases sitting between them. This CDR3 reads CASSFQRIEQYF. For the CDR3, the DNA is TGTGCCAGCAGCTTCCAGCGGATAGAGCAGTACTTC.

The gene calls are TRBV6-6 and TRBJ1-2, with D hard to call. The germline CDR1 and CDR2 sequences are MNHNY and SVGAGI (reference sequence). This CDR3 is 15 amino acids long. The germline V and J ends were trimmed by 5 bases and 0 bases, with 13 bases remaining between them. Here the CDR3 reads CASSMTNPPNYGYTF. For the CDR3, the DNA is TGTGCCAGCAGTATGACAAATCCCCCTAACTATGGCTACACCTTC.

J is TRBJ1-1 and V is TRBV14, with D unresolved. From germline, CDR1 is SGHDN and CDR2 FVKESK. The V end was cut by 1 base, the J end by 3 bases, with 6 bases between. This CDR3 is 13 amino acids long. The CDR3 loop reads CASSQVSDTEAFF. In nucleotides, the CDR3 is TGTGCCAGCAGCCAAGTGTCGGACACTGAAGCTTTCTTT.

About this clone: The sample contains more than one DNA sequence encoding this CDR3. The chain couples TRBV11-3 to TRBJ2-7, with 7 bases matching TRBD2. Germline assignment: CDR1 SGHNT and CDR2 YENEEA. V shed 5 bases, J shed 1 base, and the junction held 8 bases outside the gene matches. CDR3 size: 15 residues. CDR3 sequence: CASSPRAGGSYEQYF. The CDR3 DNA follows: TGTGCCAGCAGCCCCAGGGCCGGGGGGTCCTACGAGCAGTACTTC.

V usage is TRBV18 and J usage is TRBJ1-1, with D tentatively TRBD1 (6 bases). The CDR3 spans 16 residues. Between the trimmed V and J ends, which lost 3 bases and 3 bases, there was a span of 17 bases. Germline-derived CDR1 and CDR2 are KGHSH and LQKENI. The CDR3 here is CASSPYIGGGDTEAFF. In nucleotides, the CDR3 is TGTGCCAGCTCACCGTATATCGGGGGGGGCGACACTGAAGCTTTCTTT.

The V and J genes are TRBV11-2 and TRBJ2-5, with a possible D match to TRBD2 (6 bases). The CDR3 loop spans 14 amino acids. The germline V gene encodes CDR1 SGHAT and CDR2 FQNNGV. Deletions cut 4 bases from V and 4 bases from J, with 13 bases between. CDR3 bases: TGTGCCAGCAGCTCCCAGACTAGGGGAGAGACCCAGTACTTC. This translates into CASSSQTRGETQYF.

This chain joins TRBV7-8 and TRBJ2-5, with D maybe TRBD2 (5 bases). The J call is uncertain, as TRBJ2-7 better fits the DNA end. Germline CDR1 SGHVS, CDR2 FQNEAQ. The CDR3 spans 16 residues. The CDR3 nucleotides are TGTGCCAGCAGCCAAAAGGCGGGCCCGTACCCTTACGAGCAGTACTTC. Protein sequence: CASSQKAGPYPYEQYF.

The chain joins TRBV2 to TRBJ2-5, with TRBD2 as a possible D gene (5 bases). Trimming shortened V by 7 bases and J by 4 bases, and 13 bases separated the two germline ends. This CDR3 is built from 13 residues. CDR1 and CDR2 from the germline V gene are SNHLY and FYNNEI. The CDR3 region is CASTILVVETQYF. CDR3 nucleotides: TGTGCCAGCACTATACTAGTCGTAGAGACCCAGTACTTC.

The V gene is TRBV7-9, the J gene TRBJ2-7; D possibly corresponds to TRBD2 (5 bases). CDR1 is SEHNR, CDR2 FQNEAQ, per germline (reference sequence). This CDR3 region has 13 residues. V was clipped by 5 bases and J by 1 base, with 9 bases between them. The CDR3, as DNA: TGTGCCAGCAGCCGGACTGCGTCCTACGAGCAGTACTTC. It encodes CASSRTASYEQYF.

This chain joins TRBV5-1 and TRBJ2-2; 9 bases are shared with TRBD1. Unmatched junction bases numbered 4, after V lost 3 bases and J lost 4 bases. Germline V gives CDR1 SGHRS, CDR2 YFSETQ. The CDR3 is 15 amino acids. The CDR3, as DNA: TGCGCCAGCAGCTCACAGGGGGCTGGCACCGGGGAGCTGTTTTTT. This translates into CASSSQGAGTGELFF.

This clone was counted a single time. The chain combines TRBV18 with TRBJ2-7; perhaps TRBD1 as D (5 bases). The CDR3 spans 12 residues. The germline CDR1 and CDR2 sequences are KGHSH and LQKENI. The V gene lost 6 bases and the J gene lost 6 bases, with 12 bases spanning the gap. CDR3 region: CASSSQGGEQYF. CDR3 sequence (DNA): TGTGCCAGCTCGAGCCAGGGTGGCGAGCAGTACTTC.

The chain links TRBV5-6 to TRBJ2-5; TRBD1 might be the D (6 bases). CDR3 length: 13 amino acids. Germline CDR1 SGHDT, CDR2 YYEEEE. Deletions cut 6 bases from V and 1 base from J, with 10 bases between. This CDR3 reads CASTWGPQETQYF. The CDR3, as DNA: TGTGCCAGCACGTGGGGGCCCCAAGAGACCCAGTACTTC.

The rearrangement uses TRBV27 and TRBJ2-2; maybe TRBD2 (7 bases). The CDR3 contains 17 residues. Per the germline V gene, CDR1 is MNHEY and CDR2 is SMNVEV (reference sequence). V was trimmed by 5 bases and J by 4 bases, leaving 20 bases between them. CDR3 loop: CASSSPLRGGSTGELFF. The CDR3 coding sequence is TGTGCCAGCAGTAGCCCCCTCAGGGGCGGGAGCACCGGGGAGCTGTTTTTT.

V and J are TRBV20-1 and TRBJ1-2; TRBD1 might be the D (5 bases). Per germline, CDR1 DFQATT and CDR2 SNEGSKA (reference sequence). The CDR3 contains 10 residues. The V and J ends lost 1 base and 13 bases respectively, with 10 bases between them. CDR3 coding DNA: TGCAGTGCTAGAGGACAGTGGGTCACCTTC. As protein: CSARGQWVTF.

CDR3 region: CASSPKTKSSYNEQFF. In DNA, the CDR3 is TGTGCCAGCAGCCCAAAGACTAAGAGCTCCTACAATGAGCAGTTCTTC. This chain links TRBV9 with TRBJ2-1, with TRBD2 as a possible D gene (5 bases). This CDR3 spans 16 amino acids. V was cut by 4 bases and J by 0 bases, with 14 bases left in between. The germline V gene has CDR1 SGDLS and CDR2 YYNGEE. The whole variable domain, remainder taken from reference TRBV9 and TRBJ2-1, is DSGVTQTPKHLITATGQRVTLRCSPRSGDLSVYWYQQSLDQGLQFLIQYYNGEERAKGNILERFSAQQFPDLHSELNLSSLELGDSALYFCASSPKTKSSYNEQFFGPGTRLTVL.

The gene calls are TRBV9 and TRBJ2-6; no clear D. The CDR3 sequence is 15 residues long. The germline V and J ends were trimmed by 4 bases and 2 bases, with 10 bases remaining between them. Germline assignment: CDR1 SGDLS and CDR2 YYNGEE. CDR3 residues: CASSRAVPGANVLTF. The CDR3 DNA follows: TGTGCCAGCAGCCGGGCGGTTCCTGGGGCCAACGTCCTGACTTTC.

The V gene is TRBV7-9, the J gene TRBJ1-2; D might be TRBD1 (6 bases). The CDR3 runs 13 residues. Trimming removed 5 bases at V and 6 bases at J, with 13 bases between. Germline CDR1 is SEHNR and CDR2 is FQNEAQ (reference sequence). The DNA of the CDR3 is TGTGCCAGCAGCCTAGGGGGTTTTGATGGCTACACCTTC. Translated, it gives CASSLGGFDGYTF.